This entry concerns a single TCR beta chain. What it binds is unknown. V shed 1 base and J 6 bases; nucleotides not matched to a gene: 2. There are 15 residues in the CDR3. CDR1 LNHNV and CDR2 YYDKDF come from the germline V gene (reference sequence). This specimen belongs to a study of CD8 T cells in Susac syndrome. Study-wide points: In its TCR sequencing and HLA analysis, the study acknowledged that the number of individuals was relatively small.

CD8+ and CD4+ T cells from blood underwent TCR beta sequencing, which was carried out in a high-throughput format. The controls were healthy donors who were matched for age and sex. When the RNA was reverse transcribed, random hexamers were used with an input of 0.5 to 1 ug. TCRdb reprocessed the immunoSEQ multiplex PCR reads via MiXCR and lists one record per CDR3 protein. The table records 90,000 or so distinct CDR3 sequences, over 80% of them present only once. This TCR was sampled from a human donor in good health. V usage is TRBV15 and J usage is TRBJ2-2; 10 bases fit TRBD2. Material: CD8+ T cells from PBMCs. CDR3 DNA: TGTGCCACCAGCAGAGGGACTAGCGGCTCCGGGGAGCTGTTTTTT. It encodes CATSRGTSGSGELFF.